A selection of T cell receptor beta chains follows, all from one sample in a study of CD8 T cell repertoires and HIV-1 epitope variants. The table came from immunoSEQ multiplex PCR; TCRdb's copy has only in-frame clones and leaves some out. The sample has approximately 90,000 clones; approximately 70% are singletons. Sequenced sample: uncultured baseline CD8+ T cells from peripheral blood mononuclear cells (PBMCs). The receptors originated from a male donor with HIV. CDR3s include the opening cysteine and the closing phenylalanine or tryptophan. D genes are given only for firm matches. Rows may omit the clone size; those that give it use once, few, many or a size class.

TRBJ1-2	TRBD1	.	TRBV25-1	CASRPGQNNYGYTF	TGTGCCAGCAGACCGGGACAGAATAACTATGGCTACACCTTC
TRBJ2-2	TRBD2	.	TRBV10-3	CAISGQRDSGELFF	TGTGCCATCAGTGGACAGCGGGATAGCGGGGAGCTGTTTTTT
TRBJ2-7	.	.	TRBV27	CASSLGRAYEQYF	TGTGCCAGCAGTTTAGGGCGGGCCTACGAGCAGTACTTC
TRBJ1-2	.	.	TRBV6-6	CASSHAGGWGYTF	TGTGCCAGCAGCCACGCCGGAGGCTGGGGCTACACCTTC
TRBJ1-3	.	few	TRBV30	CAWQSSGNTIYF	TGTGCCTGGCAAAGCTCTGGAAACACCATATATTTT
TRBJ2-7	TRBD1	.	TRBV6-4	CASIPDRASYEQYF	TGTGCCAGCATCCCGGACAGGGCCTCCTACGAGCAGTACTTC
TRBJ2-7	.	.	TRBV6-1	CASSEARSTEQYF	TGTGCCAGCAGTGAAGCGCGTAGTACGGAGCAGTACTTC
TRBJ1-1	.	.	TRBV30	CAWSHRRSPEAFF	TGTGCCTGGAGTCACCGCCGCTCCCCTGAAGCTTTCTTT
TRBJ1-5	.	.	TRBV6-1	CASSRSTGFNQPQHF	TGTGCCAGCAGTAGAAGTACAGGTTTTAATCAGCCCCAGCATTTT
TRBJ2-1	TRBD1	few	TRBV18	CASSPATGWGNEQFF	TGTGCCAGCTCACCTGCGACAGGGTGGGGCAATGAGCAGTTCTTC
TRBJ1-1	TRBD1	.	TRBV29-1	CSGRQGDEAFF	TGCAGCGGACGACAGGGGGATGAAGCTTTCTTT
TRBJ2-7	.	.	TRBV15	CATSRGGQYEQYF	TGTGCCACCAGCAGGGGAGGCCAGTACGAGCAGTACTTC
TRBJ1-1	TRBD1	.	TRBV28	CASSSPGQGDTEAFF	TGTGCCAGCAGTTCCCCGGGACAGGGAGACACTGAAGCTTTCTTT
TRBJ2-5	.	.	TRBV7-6	CASSSSSQETQYF	TGTGCCAGCAGCTCGTCCTCCCAAGAGACCCAGTACTTC
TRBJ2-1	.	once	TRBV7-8	CASSLDYYNEQFF	TGTGCCAGCAGCTTAGACTACTACAATGAGCAGTTCTTC
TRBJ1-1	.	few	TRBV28	CASSLLTGPYLTEAFF	TGTGCCAGCAGTTTACTCACCGGGCCTTACCTCACTGAAGCTTTCTTT
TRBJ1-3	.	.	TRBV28	CASRESSGNTIYF	TGTGCCAGCAGAGAGAGCTCTGGAAACACCATATATTTT
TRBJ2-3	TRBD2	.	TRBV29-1	CSVAGTSGDDTQYF	TGCAGCGTCGCCGGGACTAGCGGTGATGATACGCAGTATTTT
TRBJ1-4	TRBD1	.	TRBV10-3	CAISVGDRGATNEKLFF	TGTGCCATCAGTGTCGGGGACAGGGGTGCAACTAATGAAAAACTGTTTTTT